These 3 T cell receptor beta chains were all obtained from the same sample, sequenced in a study of vaccination and CD4 T cells after COVID-19. Their recognized antigens are unknown. With the Oncomine TCR Beta short-read assay, DNA from cultured CD4+ T cells was sequenced. TCRdb analysed the PCR reads with MiXCR anew, one entry per CDR3 protein. The sample contains 18,000 or so distinct CDR3 sequences, around 50% of which appear only once. The treatment: roughly 10-day PBMC culture with coronavirus spike peptide pools or control peptides (ViraFEST assay). The specimen was CD4+ T cells from blood, cultured in vitro. Every receptor here comes from a human donor who had recovered from COVID-19.

The table lists this clonotype with a few counts. The chain has TRBV7-2 and TRBJ2-1; TRBD1 matches 7 bases. The length of the CDR3 is 19 residues. Germline values: CDR1 SGHTA, CDR2 FQGNSA. J lost 3 bases, V lost 1 base, and 15 bases had no gene match. CDR3 sequence reads: CASSLVSGTGTALYNEQFF. The DNA for the CDR3 is TGTGCCAGCAGCTTAGTGTCGGGTACCGGGACAGCCCTCTACAATGAGCAGTTCTTC.

The V and J genes are TRBV2 and TRBJ2-5, with D perhaps matching TRBD2 (6 bases). Germline values: CDR1 SNHLY, CDR2 FYNNEI. The V end was cut by 9 bases, the J end by 5 bases, with 16 bases between. The CDR3 is made up of 13 amino acids. The CDR3 reads CASGREVGETQYF. The DNA for the CDR3 is TGTGCCAGTGGGCGGGAAGTTGGGGAGACCCAGTACTTC.

This clonotype was seen just once. The chain recombines TRBV28 with TRBJ1-3, with 7 bases aligning to TRBD1. V shed 1 base, J shed 7 bases, and the junction held 4 bases outside the gene matches. Germline V gene lookup returns CDR1 MDHEN and CDR2 SYDVKM. The CDR3 extends over 14 amino acids. The CDR3 coding sequence is TGTGCCAGCAGTTTATACAGGGGAGGTAACACCATATATTTT. Its protein product is CASSLYRGGNTIYF.